This TCR beta chain was identified during a study of T cells after posttransplantation cyclophosphamide. Peripheral blood was collected from the related graft donor on the marrow donation day. Cells defined as naive were viable CD3+CD4+ or CD3+CD8+ and CCR7+CD45RA+CD45RO-CD95-CD27+CD28+. Profiled with immunoSEQ multiplex PCR; TCRdb holds only in-frame clones, not every one. The repertoire holds thousands of clones, about 98% seen once, with about 0.25% in the top ten. Concerning this clone itself: Its target is not known.

Whole-study findings and limits: Later blood repertoires were often dominated by clones from the donor CD8+ memory compartment. TRB overlap between skin or GI tissue T cells and blood was limited.

Per the germline V gene, CDR1 is SGHKS and CDR2 is YYEKEE (reference sequence). The CDR3 has 17 residues. V was cut by 2 bases and J by 3 bases, with 18 bases left in between. This TCR was recovered from a man in his fifties or sixties in good health, CMV-negative, and a related stem cell transplant donor. The chain is built from TRBV5-5 and TRBJ2-1; a weak D match, TRBD2 (7 bases). The sequencing input was naive CD8+ T cells sorted from PBMCs. In DNA form, the CDR3 reads TGTGCCAGCAGCTTTGAAGGGGGGGAGCCGAACTACAATGAGCAGTTCTTC. Protein sequence: CASSFEGGEPNYNEQFF.